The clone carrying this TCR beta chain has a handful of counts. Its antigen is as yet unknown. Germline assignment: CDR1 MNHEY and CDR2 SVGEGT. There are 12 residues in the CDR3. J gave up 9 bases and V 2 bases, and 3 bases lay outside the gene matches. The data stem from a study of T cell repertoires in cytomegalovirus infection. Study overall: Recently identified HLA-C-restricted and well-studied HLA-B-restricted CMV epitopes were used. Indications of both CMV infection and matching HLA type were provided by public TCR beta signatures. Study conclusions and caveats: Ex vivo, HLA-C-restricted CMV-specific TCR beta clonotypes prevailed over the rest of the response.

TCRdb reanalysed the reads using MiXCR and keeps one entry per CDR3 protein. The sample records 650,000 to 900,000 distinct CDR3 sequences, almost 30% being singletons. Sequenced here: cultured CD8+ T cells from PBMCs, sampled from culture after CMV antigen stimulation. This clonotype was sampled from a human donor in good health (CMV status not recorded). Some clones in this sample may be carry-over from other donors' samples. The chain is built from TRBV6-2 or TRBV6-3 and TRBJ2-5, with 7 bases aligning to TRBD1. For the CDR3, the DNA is TGTGCCAGCAGTTACAAAGGGGGCGCCCAGTACTTC. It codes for CASSYKGGAQYF.